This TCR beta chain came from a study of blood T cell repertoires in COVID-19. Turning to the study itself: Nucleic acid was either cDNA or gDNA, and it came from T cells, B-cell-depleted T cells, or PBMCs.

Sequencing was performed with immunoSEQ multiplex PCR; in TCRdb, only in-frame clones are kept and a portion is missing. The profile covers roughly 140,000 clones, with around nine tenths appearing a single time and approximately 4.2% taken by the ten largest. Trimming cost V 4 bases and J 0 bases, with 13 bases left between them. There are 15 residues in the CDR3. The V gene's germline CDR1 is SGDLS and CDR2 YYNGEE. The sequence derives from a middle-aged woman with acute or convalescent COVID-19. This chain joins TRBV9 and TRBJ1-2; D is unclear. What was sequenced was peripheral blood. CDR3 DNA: TGTGCCAGCAGCCCCCGAGGTACTCCTAACTATGGCTACACCTTC. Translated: CASSPRGTPNYGYTF.